Sequencing of this T cell receptor beta chain was carried out in a study of Ad26.COV2.S vaccination and SARS-CoV-2 variants. Study context: The donor belonged to the COV1001 Ad26.COV2.S trial arm. Ad26.COV2.S shots went into the muscle once or twice, 56 days apart.

Treatment specified: some 20 received Ad26.COV2.S at low or high dose, single or two shots; about 5 received placebo; per-sample allocation not given. Sample collection was performed on day 63 after the first vaccine or placebo injection. A Boston donor was an adult aged 18-55 years. About this clone: The antigen remains undetermined.

The V and J ends lost 3 bases and 0 bases, in that order; junction bases with no gene match: 5. CDR3 length equals 15 residues. Germline CDR1 and CDR2: MRHNA and SNTAGT. Profiling relied on immunoSEQ multiplex PCR, and the TCRdb table lists in-frame clones only, not all of them. The sample carries about 400,000 clones, about nine tenths recorded once. Whole-study results and caveats: Breadth of non-spike TCRs did not differ between vaccinees and placebo recipients.

The clonotype was recovered from a person aged 18-65 years who received the Ad26.COV2.S COVID-19 vaccine or a placebo. The chain links TRBV6-4 to TRBJ2-7; 7 nucleotides line up with TRBD2. The specimen comprised peripheral blood, sampled in a trial of Ad26.COV2.S vaccine versus placebo. DNA of the CDR3: TGTGCCAGCAGTGAGGACGCTAGCGGCTCCTACGAGCAGTACTTC. This gives the protein CASSEDASGSYEQYF.